The entry that follows covers one T cell receptor (beta chain) sequence. These data come from a study of blood T cell repertoires in COVID-19. Original handling: Amplification of reference gene primers was used by the study to estimate nucleated cell counts. Assay used: immunoSEQ multiplex PCR; TCRdb lists only in-frame clones, some missing. V and J calls and clone size are those listed in that table; D and trimming were worked out from the DNA. The table includes about 190,000 clones, 82% detected once. Germline CDR1 reads MNHNY; CDR2 reads SVGAGI (reference sequence). The length of the CDR3 is 14 residues. V was clipped by 2 bases and J by 7 bases, with 15 bases between them.

Input material: PBMCs or T cells enriched from blood (not recorded which). The chain employs TRBV6-6 and TRBJ2-7; D possibly corresponds to TRBD1 (7 bases). This sequence originates from an older woman with acute COVID-19. As DNA, the CDR3 is TGTGCCAGCAGTTACCAGGAGGGGGCGGGGGAGCAGTACTTC. It codes for CASSYQEGAGEQYF.